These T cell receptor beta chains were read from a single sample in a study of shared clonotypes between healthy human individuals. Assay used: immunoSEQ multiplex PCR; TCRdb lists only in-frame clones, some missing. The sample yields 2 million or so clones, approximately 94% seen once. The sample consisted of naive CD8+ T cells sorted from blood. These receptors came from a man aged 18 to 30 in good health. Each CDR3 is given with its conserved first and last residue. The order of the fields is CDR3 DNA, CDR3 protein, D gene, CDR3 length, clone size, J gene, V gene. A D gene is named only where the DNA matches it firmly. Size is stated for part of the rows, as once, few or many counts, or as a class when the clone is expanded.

TGTGCCAGCAGCTTAGGGGGGGAGCCCCAGCATTTT,CASSLGGEPQHF,.,12,few,TRBJ1-5,TRBV7-9
TGTGCCAGCAGCCCTCCCGGGACCTCGGGCACCGGGGAGCTGTTTTTT,CASSPPGTSGTGELFF,.,16,.,TRBJ2-2,TRBV7-9
TGTGCCAGCAGTTTTAAGTGGGACTGGGAGACCCAGTACTTC,CASSFKWDWETQYF,.,14,once,TRBJ2-5,TRBV27
TGTGCCAGCAGTGGGGAAAAAGCTTTCTTT,CASSGEKAFF,.,10,.,TRBJ1-1,TRBV2
TGTGCCAGCAGCTTAGGGAACCAGAGGTTCTTC,CASSLGNQRFF,.,11,.,TRBJ2-1,TRBV13
TGTGCCAGCAGTGGACTAGCGGGGGGGAGCACAGATACGCAGTATTTT,CASSGLAGGSTDTQYF,TRBD2,16,.,TRBJ2-3,TRBV27
TGTGCCAGCAGCAAACATCGTCTACTAGCTATCGAGCAGTACTTC,CASSKHRLLAIEQYF,.,15,.,TRBJ2-7,TRBV21-1
TGTGCCAGCAGCCCTCCTGGGATAGTCACCGGGGAGCTGTTTTTT,CASSPPGIVTGELFF,.,15,.,TRBJ2-2,TRBV28
TGTGCCAGCAGCTGGGGGACAGGGAGCTACGAGCAGTACTTC,CASSWGTGSYEQYF,TRBD1,14,once,TRBJ2-7,TRBV5-4
TGTGCCAGCAGCTCTGGAACCGGGACAGGGTCCTATGGCTACACCTTC,CASSSGTGTGSYGYTF,TRBD1,16,.,TRBJ1-2,TRBV5-4
TGTGCCAGCAGCTCCAGCGGGAGTGAGCAGTTCTTC,CASSSSGSEQFF,TRBD2,12,.,TRBJ2-1,TRBV7-9
TGTGCCAGCAGTTTAAAGGGGGTTCGAGAAAAACTGTTTTTT,CASSLKGVREKLFF,.,14,.,TRBJ1-4,TRBV27
TGTGCCAGCAGCTTAGTGGTCTTAGGCACTGAAGCTTTCTTT,CASSLVVLGTEAFF,.,14,.,TRBJ1-1,TRBV7-9
TGCGCCAGCAGCCAAGTCCCCCGGGTTAACACCGGGGAGCTGTTTTTT,CASSQVPRVNTGELFF,.,16,.,TRBJ2-2,TRBV4-1
TGCGCCAGCAGTGAGTCGGGACTAGCGGGGACCTACGAGCAGTACTTC,CASSESGLAGTYEQYF,TRBD2,16,.,TRBJ2-7,TRBV10-2
TGCGCCAGCAGCCAAGTAGCGGGAGGGTACGAGCAGTACTTC,CASSQVAGGYEQYF,TRBD2,14,.,TRBJ2-7,TRBV4-1
TGTGCCAGCGGAGGCTTAGGCAATCAGCCCCAGCATTTT,CASGGLGNQPQHF,.,13,few,TRBJ1-5,TRBV6-6
TGTGCCAGCAGCTTAGGCCAGGGACAGAACACTGAAGCTTTCTTT,CASSLGQGQNTEAFF,.,15,.,TRBJ1-1,TRBV7-9
TGTGCCAGCAGTGAAACCACGGGGAATCAGCCCCAGCATTTT,CASSETTGNQPQHF,.,14,.,TRBJ1-5,TRBV2
TGTGCCAGCAGCGTTTTTCTCGGGACAGAAGCTTTCTTT,CASSVFLGTEAFF,.,13,.,TRBJ1-1,TRBV9
TGCGCCAGCAGCACCGTCGGCGATCGTTTTGAGTATGGCTACACCTTC,CASSTVGDRFEYGYTF,.,16,.,TRBJ1-2,TRBV4-1
TGTGCCACCAGCAGGACGAGGGAAGAAGACTACGAGCAGTACTTC,CATSRTREEDYEQYF,.,15,.,TRBJ2-7,TRBV15
TGTGCCAGCAGCTTGGGAGTGAGCCTTGAGCCCCAGCATTTT,CASSLGVSLEPQHF,.,14,.,TRBJ1-5,TRBV5-6
TGTGCCAGCAGCTTACCTAGCGACTTTGGGGAGTTCTTC,CASSLPSDFGEFF,.,13,.,TRBJ2-1,TRBV7-9
TGTGCCAGCAGTCCAGCGGGAGAAGAGACCCAGTACTTC,CASSPAGEETQYF,TRBD2,13,once,TRBJ2-5,TRBV28
TGCGCCAGCAGCTGGACAGGGGGCGGGGACGAGCAGTACTTC,CASSWTGGGDEQYF,TRBD1,14,.,TRBJ2-7,TRBV5-1
TGTGCCAGCAGCTCCTCGGATACGCAGTATTTT,CASSSSDTQYF,.,11,.,TRBJ2-3,TRBV13
TGTGCCAGCAGCTTGGAGCGGGGGCCCACAGATACGCAGTATTTT,CASSLERGPTDTQYF,TRBD2,15,.,TRBJ2-3,TRBV13
TGTGCCAGCAGTTTGGGAAGTCTCTACTCCTACGAGCAGTACTTC,CASSLGSLYSYEQYF,.,15,.,TRBJ2-7,TRBV27
TGTGCCAGCAGCTTAGGGACAGGGGGTCGGTATGGCTACACCTTC,CASSLGTGGRYGYTF,TRBD1,15,.,TRBJ1-2,TRBV7-9
TGTGCCAGCAGTTCGGACATATCCTACGAGCAGTACTTC,CASSSDISYEQYF,.,13,.,TRBJ2-7,TRBV27
TGTGCCAGCAGTATTTACCTGAGCTACTCCTACGAGCAGTACTTC,CASSIYLSYSYEQYF,.,15,.,TRBJ2-7,TRBV28
TGTGCCAGCCAGGCGGGGAGCAGTCCCTTCTACGAGCAGTACTTC,CASQAGSSPFYEQYF,.,15,.,TRBJ2-7,TRBV7-9
TGTGCCAGCAGTTTAAAGCAGGAGTATGGCTACACCTTC,CASSLKQEYGYTF,.,13,.,TRBJ1-2,TRBV27
TGTGCCAGCAGCGTCGACATCGACAGGGGGCCGGACTATGGCTACACCTTC,CASSVDIDRGPDYGYTF,TRBD1,17,.,TRBJ1-2,TRBV9
TGTGCCAGCTCACCGACGGGCCCGACGGATAACTATGGCTACACCTTC,CASSPTGPTDNYGYTF,.,16,.,TRBJ1-2,TRBV18
TGTGCCAGCAGCCTAGGGGATTGGGGTGAAAAACTGTTTTTT,CASSLGDWGEKLFF,.,14,.,TRBJ1-4,TRBV28
TGTGCCAGCAGCTCAGGACAGCATTACGAGCAGTACTTC,CASSSGQHYEQYF,.,13,.,TRBJ2-7,TRBV11-2
TGCAGTGCTAATAGCAATCAGCCCCAGCATTTT,CSANSNQPQHF,.,11,once,TRBJ1-5,TRBV20-1
TGTGCCATCAGTGAGCCCCCGGACCTCCTTGGGACTGAAGCTTTCTTT,CAISEPPDLLGTEAFF,.,16,.,TRBJ1-1,TRBV10-3
TGTGCCAGCAGTTTACCGACAGGGGTCAGCGAGCAGTACTTC,CASSLPTGVSEQYF,TRBD1,14,.,TRBJ2-7,TRBV28
TGTGCCAGCAGGCGGGGGGGCCTTGAGACCCAGTACTTC,CASRRGGLETQYF,TRBD2,13,.,TRBJ2-5,TRBV27
TGTGCCAGCAGTTTACTAACCAGGGGGTACACCGGGGAGCTGTTTTTT,CASSLLTRGYTGELFF,TRBD1,16,.,TRBJ2-2,TRBV27
TGTGCCAGTAGCCCAATAATTACAGGGGGAGATTACCAAGAGACCCAGTACTTC,CASSPIITGGDYQETQYF,TRBD1,18,.,TRBJ2-5,TRBV19
TGTGCCAGTAGTTCTGGGGCTAACTATGGCTACACCTTC,CASSSGANYGYTF,.,13,.,TRBJ1-2,TRBV19
TGTGCCAGCAGTTACTCCGTACAGCGGAGCTCCTACGAGCAGTACTTC,CASSYSVQRSSYEQYF,.,16,.,TRBJ2-7,TRBV6-6
TGTGCCAGCATCCAGACAGCTGAAGCTTTCTTT,CASIQTAEAFF,.,11,.,TRBJ1-1,TRBV6-5
TGTGCCAGCAGCCCCTTGACAGGGGGGACCGGGGAGCTGTTTTTT,CASSPLTGGTGELFF,TRBD1,15,.,TRBJ2-2,TRBV14
TGTGCCAGCTCACCACAAGCGGGGGGCTTTCACAATGAGCAGTTCTTC,CASSPQAGGFHNEQFF,TRBD2,16,.,TRBJ2-1,TRBV18
TGTGCCTGGAGTGCGGGTTCCGGGGAGCTGTTTTTT,CAWSAGSGELFF,.,12,.,TRBJ2-2,TRBV30
TGTGCCAGCAGCTTAGGGCTTGTCGGATCGTATGAGCAGTTCTTC,CASSLGLVGSYEQFF,.,15,.,TRBJ2-1,TRBV11-2
TGTGCCAGCAGTGAAGACGGGGGTACCGGTTTGGGCTATGGCTACACCTTC,CASSEDGGTGLGYGYTF,.,17,.,TRBJ1-2,TRBV2